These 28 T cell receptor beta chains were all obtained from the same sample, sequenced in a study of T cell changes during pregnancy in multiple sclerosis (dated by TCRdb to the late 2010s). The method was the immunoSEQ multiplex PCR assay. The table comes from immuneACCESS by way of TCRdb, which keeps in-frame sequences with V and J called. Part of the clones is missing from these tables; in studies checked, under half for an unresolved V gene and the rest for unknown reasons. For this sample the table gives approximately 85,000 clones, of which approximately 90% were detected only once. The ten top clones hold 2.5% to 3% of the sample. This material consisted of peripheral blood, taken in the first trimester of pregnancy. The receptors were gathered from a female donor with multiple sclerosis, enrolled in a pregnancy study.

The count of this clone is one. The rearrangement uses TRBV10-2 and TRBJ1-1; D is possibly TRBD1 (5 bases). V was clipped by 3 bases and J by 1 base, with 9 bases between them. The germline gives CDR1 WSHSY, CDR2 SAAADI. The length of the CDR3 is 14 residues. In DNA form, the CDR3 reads TGCGCCAGCAGTGAAGGGGCGAAGAACACTGAAGCTTTCTTT. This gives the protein CASSEGAKNTEAFF.

The CDR3 nucleotides are TGTGCCAGCAGCCAAGGGACAGGGGGCTCCGAGCAGTACTTC. Amino acid sequence: CASSQGTGGSEQYF. This chain uses TRBV11-3 with TRBJ2-7; 12 bases fit TRBD1. The CDR3 is 14 residues long. V lost 5 bases to trimming and J lost 6 bases; unmatched junction nucleotides: 5. The V gene's germline CDR1 is SGHNT and CDR2 YENEEA.

CDR3: CASKGGPSNTGELFF. The CDR3, as DNA: TGTGCCAGCAAAGGGGGACCTTCGAACACCGGGGAGCTGTTTTTT. J is TRBJ2-2 and V is TRBV25-1, with D possibly being TRBD1 (6 bases). Trimming took off 7 bases at V and 0 bases at J, with 12 bases between the two ends. This CDR3 contains 15 residues. Germline values: CDR1 MGHDK, CDR2 SYGVNS.

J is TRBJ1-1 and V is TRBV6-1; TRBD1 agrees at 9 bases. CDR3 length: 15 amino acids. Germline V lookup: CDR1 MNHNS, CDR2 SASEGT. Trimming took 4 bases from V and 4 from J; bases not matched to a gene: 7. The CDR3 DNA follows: TGTGCCAGCAGTGTTTCCGCGACAGGGGGCACTGAAGCTTTCTTT. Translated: CASSVSATGGTEAFF.

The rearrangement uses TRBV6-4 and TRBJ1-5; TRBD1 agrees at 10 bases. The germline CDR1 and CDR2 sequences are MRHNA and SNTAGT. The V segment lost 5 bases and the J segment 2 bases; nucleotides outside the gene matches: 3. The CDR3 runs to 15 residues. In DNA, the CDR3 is TGTGCCAGCAGTTCCGGGACAGGGGGCAATCAGCCCCAGCATTTT. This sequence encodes CASSSGTGGNQPQHF.

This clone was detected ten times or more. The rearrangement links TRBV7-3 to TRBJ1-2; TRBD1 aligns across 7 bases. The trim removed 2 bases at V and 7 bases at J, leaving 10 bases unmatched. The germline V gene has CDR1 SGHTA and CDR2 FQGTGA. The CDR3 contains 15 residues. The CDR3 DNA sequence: TGTGCCAGCAGCTTAGAGGGCAGGGGGACTTCTGGCTACACCTTC. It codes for CASSLEGRGTSGYTF.

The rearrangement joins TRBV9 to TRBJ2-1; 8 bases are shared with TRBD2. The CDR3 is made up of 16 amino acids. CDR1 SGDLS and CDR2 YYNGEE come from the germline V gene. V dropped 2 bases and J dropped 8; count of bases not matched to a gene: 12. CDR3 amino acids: CASSVASGSVLDEQFF. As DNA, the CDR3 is TGTGCCAGCAGCGTTGCAAGCGGGAGTGTGTTAGATGAGCAGTTCTTC. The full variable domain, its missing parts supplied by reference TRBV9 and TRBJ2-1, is DSGVTQTPKHLITATGQRVTLRCSPRSGDLSVYWYQQSLDQGLQFLIQYYNGEERAKGNILERFSAQQFPDLHSELNLSSLELGDSALYFCASSVASGSVLDEQFFGPGTRLTVL.

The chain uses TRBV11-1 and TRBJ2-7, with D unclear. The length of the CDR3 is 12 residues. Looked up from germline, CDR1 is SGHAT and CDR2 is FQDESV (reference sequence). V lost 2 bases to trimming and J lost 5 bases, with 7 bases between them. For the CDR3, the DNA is TGTGCCAGCAGCTTACAACGGGACGAGCAGTACTTC. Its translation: CASSLQRDEQYF.

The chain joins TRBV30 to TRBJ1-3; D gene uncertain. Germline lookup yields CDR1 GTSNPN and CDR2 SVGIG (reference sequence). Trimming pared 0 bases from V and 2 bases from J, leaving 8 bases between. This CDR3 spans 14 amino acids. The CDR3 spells CAWSVGLAGNTIYF. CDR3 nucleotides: TGTGCCTGGAGTGTGGGCCTCGCTGGAAACACCATATATTTT. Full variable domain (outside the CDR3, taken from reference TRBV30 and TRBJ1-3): SQTIHQWPATLVQPVGSPLSLECTVEGTSNPNLYWYRQAAGRGLQLLFYSVGIGQISSEVPQNLSASRPQDRQFILSSKKLLLSDSGFYLCAWSVGLAGNTIYFGEGSWLTVV.

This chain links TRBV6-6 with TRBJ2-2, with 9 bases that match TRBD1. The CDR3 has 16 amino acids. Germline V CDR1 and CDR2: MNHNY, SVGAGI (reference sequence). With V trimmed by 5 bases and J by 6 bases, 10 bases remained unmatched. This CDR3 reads CASSLTGGELSGELFF. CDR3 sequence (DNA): TGTGCCAGCAGTCTTACAGGGGGCGAACTTTCCGGGGAGCTGTTTTTT.

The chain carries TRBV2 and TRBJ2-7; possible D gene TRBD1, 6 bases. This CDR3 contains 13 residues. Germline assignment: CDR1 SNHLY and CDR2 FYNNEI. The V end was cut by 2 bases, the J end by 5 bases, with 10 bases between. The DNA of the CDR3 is TGTGCCAGCAGTGAACAGGGGATGAACGAGCAGTACTTC. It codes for CASSEQGMNEQYF.

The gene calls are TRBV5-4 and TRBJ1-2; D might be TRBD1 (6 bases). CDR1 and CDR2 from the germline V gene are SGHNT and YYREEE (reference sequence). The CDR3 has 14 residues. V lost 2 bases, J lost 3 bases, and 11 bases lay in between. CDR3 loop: CASSFYDRHYGYTF. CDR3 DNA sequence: TGTGCCAGCAGCTTTTATGACAGGCACTATGGCTACACCTTC.

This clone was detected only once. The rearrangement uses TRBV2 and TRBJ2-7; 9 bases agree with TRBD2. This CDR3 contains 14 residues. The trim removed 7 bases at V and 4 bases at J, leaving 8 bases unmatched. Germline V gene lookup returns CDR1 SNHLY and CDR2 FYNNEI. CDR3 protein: CASIPSGRIYEQYF. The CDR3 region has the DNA TGTGCCAGCATCCCCAGCGGGAGGATTTACGAGCAGTACTTC.

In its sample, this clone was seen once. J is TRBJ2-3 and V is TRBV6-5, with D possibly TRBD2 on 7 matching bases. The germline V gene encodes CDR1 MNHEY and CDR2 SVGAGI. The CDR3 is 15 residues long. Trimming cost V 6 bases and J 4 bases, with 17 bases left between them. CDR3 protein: CASRPRGGGPDTQYF. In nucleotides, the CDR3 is TGTGCCAGCAGGCCTAGAGGGGGAGGGCCAGATACGCAGTATTTT.

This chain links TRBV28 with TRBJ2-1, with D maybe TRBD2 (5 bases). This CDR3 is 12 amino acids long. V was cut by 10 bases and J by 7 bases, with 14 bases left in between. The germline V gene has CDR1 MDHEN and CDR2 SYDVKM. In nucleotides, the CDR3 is TGTGCCACCCAGGAACGGGGTAATGAGCAGTTCTTC. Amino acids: CATQERGNEQFF.

This chain's CDR3 is CASTPGGGYHQPQHF. The CDR3 DNA follows: TGTGCCAGTACCCCGGGAGGGGGGTATCATCAGCCCCAGCATTTT. The gene calls are TRBV19 and TRBJ1-5, with a weak D call TRBD1 (6 bases). The V end lost 7 bases, the J end lost 5 bases, and 18 bases lay between the germline ends. The V gene's germline CDR1 is LNHDA and CDR2 SQIVND (reference sequence). CDR3 length equals 15 residues.

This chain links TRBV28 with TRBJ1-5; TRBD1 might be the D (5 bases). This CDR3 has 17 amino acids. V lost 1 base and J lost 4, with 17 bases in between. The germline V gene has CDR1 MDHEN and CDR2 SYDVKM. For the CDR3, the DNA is TGTGCCAGCAGTTTATTCTTGGGGACGGCGGGAAATCAGCCCCAGCATTTT. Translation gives CASSLFLGTAGNQPQHF.

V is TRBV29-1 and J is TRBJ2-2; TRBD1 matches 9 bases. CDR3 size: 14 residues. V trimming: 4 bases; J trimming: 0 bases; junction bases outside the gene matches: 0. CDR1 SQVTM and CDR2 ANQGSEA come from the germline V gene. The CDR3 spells CSVGTGANTGELFF. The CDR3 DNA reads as TGCAGCGTTGGGACAGGGGCGAACACCGGGGAGCTGTTTTTT.

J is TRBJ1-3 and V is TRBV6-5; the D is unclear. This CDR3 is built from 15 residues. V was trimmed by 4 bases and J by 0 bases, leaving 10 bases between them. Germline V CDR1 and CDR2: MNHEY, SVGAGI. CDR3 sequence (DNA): TGTGCCAGCAGTTCAACAGCAACCTCTGGAAACACCATATATTTT. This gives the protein CASSSTATSGNTIYF.

CDR3 loop: CASPRSPDRGIRVNTEAFF. CDR3 DNA: TGTGCCAGCCCCCGATCCCCGGACAGGGGGATTAGAGTGAACACTGAAGCTTTCTTT. The J gene is TRBJ1-1, the V gene TRBV28; TRBD1 matches at 10 bases. Unmatched junction bases numbered 18, after V lost 8 bases and J lost 0 bases. The germline gives CDR1 MDHEN, CDR2 SYDVKM. This CDR3 contains 19 residues.

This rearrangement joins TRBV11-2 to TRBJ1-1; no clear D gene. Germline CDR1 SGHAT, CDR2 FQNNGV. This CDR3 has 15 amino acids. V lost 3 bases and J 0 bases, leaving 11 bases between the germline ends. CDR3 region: CASSFPLVVNTEAFF. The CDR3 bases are TGTGCCAGCAGCTTCCCCCTAGTGGTGAACACTGAAGCTTTCTTT.

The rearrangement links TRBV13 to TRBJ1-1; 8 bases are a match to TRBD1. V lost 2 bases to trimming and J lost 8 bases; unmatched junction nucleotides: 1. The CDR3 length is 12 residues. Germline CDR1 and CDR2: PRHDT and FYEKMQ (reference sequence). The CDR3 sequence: CASSLRDREAFF. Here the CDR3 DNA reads TGTGCCAGCAGCTTAAGGGACAGGGAAGCTTTCTTT.

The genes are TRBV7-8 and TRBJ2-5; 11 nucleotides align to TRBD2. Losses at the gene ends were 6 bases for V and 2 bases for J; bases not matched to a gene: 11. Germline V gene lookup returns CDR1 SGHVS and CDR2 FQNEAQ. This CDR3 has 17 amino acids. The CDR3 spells CASRPLLLAGGQETQYF. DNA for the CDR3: TGTGCCAGCAGGCCACTTTTGTTAGCGGGGGGGCAAGAGACCCAGTACTTC.

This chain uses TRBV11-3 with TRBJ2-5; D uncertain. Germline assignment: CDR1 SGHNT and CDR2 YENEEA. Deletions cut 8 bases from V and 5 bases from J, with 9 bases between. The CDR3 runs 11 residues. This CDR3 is CASRKEETQYF. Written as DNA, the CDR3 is TGTGCCAGCCGGAAGGAGGAGACCCAGTACTTC. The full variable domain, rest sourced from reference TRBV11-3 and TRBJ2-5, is EAGVVQSPRYKIIEKKQPVAFWCNPISGHNTLYWYLQNLGQGPELLIRYENEEAVDDSQLPKDRFSAERLKGVDSTLKIQPAELGDSAVYLCASRKEETQYFGPGTRLLVL.

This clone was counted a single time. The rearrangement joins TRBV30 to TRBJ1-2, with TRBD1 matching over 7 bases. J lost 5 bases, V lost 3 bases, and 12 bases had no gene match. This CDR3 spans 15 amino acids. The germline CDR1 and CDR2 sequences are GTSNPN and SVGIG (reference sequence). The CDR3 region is CAWRETGVLRYGYTF. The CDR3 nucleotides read TGTGCCTGGAGGGAAACAGGGGTCTTACGATATGGCTACACCTTC.

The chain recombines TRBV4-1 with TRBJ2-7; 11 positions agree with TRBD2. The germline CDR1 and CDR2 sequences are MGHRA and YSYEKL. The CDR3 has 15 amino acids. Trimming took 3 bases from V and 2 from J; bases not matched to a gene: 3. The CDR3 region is CASSQKTSGTYEQYF. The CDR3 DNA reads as TGCGCCAGCAGCCAGAAGACTAGCGGGACCTACGAGCAGTACTTC.

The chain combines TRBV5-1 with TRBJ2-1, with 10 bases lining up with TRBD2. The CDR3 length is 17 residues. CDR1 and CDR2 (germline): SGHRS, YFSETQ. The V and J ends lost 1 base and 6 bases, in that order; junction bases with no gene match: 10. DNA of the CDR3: TGCGCCAGCAGCTTGTTGGCTAGCGGGAGTCCCCCCAATGAGCAGTTCTTC. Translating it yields CASSLLASGSPPNEQFF. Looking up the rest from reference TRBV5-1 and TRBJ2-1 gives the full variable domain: KAGVTQTPRYLIKTRGQQVTLSCSPISGHRSVSWYQQTPGQGLQFLFEYFSETQRNKGNFPGRFSGRQFSNSRSEMNVSTLELGDSALYLCASSLLASGSPPNEQFFGPGTRLTVL.

The CDR3 reads CASSLTSTLDIQYF. Written as DNA, the CDR3 is TGTGCCAGCAGCTTGACTAGCACATTAGACATTCAGTACTTC. J is TRBJ2-4 and V is TRBV9; 7 nucleotides match TRBD2. CDR3 length: 14 amino acids. CDR1 and CDR2 (germline): SGDLS, YYNGEE. J lost 8 bases, V lost 4 bases, and 9 bases had no gene match.